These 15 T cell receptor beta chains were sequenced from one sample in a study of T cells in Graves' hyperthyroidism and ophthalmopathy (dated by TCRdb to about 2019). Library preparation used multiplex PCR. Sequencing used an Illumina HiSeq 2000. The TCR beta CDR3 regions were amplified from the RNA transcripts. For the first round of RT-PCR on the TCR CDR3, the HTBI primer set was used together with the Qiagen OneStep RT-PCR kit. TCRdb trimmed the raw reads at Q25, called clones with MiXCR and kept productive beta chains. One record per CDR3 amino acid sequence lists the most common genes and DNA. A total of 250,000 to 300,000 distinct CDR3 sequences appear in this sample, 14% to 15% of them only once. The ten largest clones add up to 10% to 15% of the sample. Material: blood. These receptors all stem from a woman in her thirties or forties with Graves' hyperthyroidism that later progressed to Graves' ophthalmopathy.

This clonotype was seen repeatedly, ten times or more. CDR3 in amino acids: CASSFHFGDGGSTDTQYF. CDR3 coding DNA: TGTGCCAGCAGTTTCCACTTTGGGGATGGGGGGTCCACAGATACGCAGTATTTT. The V gene is TRBV28, the J gene TRBJ2-3, with D possibly being TRBD2 (6 bases). The CDR3 is 18 residues long. V was cut by 3 bases and J by 2 bases, with 21 bases left in between. Germline V CDR1 and CDR2: MDHEN, SYDVKM. The full variable domain, its missing parts supplied by reference TRBV28 and TRBJ2-3, is DVKVTQSSRYLVKRTGEKVFLECVQDMDHENMFWYRQDPGLGLRLIYFSYDVKMKEKGDIPEGYSVSREKKERFSLILESASTNQTSMYLCASSFHFGDGGSTDTQYFGPGTRLTVL.

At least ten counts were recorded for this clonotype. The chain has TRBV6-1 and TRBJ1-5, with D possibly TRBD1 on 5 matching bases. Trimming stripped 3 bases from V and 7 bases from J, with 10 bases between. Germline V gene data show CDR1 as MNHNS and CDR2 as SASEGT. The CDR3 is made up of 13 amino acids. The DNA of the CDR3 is TGTGCCAGCAGTGACAGGGAGGACCAGCCCCAGCATTTT. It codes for CASSDREDQPQHF.

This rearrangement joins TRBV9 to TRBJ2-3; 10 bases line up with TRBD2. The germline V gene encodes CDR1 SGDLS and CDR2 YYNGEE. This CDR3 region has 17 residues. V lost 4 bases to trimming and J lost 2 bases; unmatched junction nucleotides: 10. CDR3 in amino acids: CASSSPGGLADTDTQYF. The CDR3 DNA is TGTGCCAGCAGCTCCCCTGGCGGACTAGCGGACACAGATACGCAGTATTTT.

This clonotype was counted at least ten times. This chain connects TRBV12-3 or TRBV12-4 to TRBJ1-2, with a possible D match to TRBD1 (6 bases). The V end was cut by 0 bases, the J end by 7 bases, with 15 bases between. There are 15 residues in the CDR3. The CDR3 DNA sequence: TGTGCCAGCAGTTTAGCGCCCCGCCAGGGGAGTGGCTACACCTTC. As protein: CASSLAPRQGSGYTF.

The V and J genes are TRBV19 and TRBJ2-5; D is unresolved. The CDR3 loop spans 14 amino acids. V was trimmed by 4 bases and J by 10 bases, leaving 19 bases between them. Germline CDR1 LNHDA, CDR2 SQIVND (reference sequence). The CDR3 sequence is CASSKDPSTLFQYF. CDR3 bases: TGTGCCAGTAGTAAAGATCCATCGACTTTGTTCCAGTACTTC. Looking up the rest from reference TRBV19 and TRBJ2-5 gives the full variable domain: DGGITQSPKYLFRKEGQNVTLSCEQNLNHDAMYWYRQDPGQGLRLIYYSQIVNDFQKGDIAEGYSVSREKKESFPLTVTSAQKNPTAFYLCASSKDPSTLFQYFGPGTRLLVL.

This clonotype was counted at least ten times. Here the CDR3 reads CASSTLLGSYEQYF. In DNA, the CDR3 is TGTGCCAGCAGTACCCTTCTAGGATCCTACGAGCAGTACTTC. This rearrangement joins TRBV28 to TRBJ2-7; no reliable D call. V was clipped by 5 bases and J by 1 base, with 12 bases between them. This CDR3 spans 14 amino acids. Germline V gene sequence: CDR1 MDHEN, CDR2 SYDVKM. Drawing the rest from reference TRBV28 and TRBJ2-7, the complete variable domain is DVKVTQSSRYLVKRTGEKVFLECVQDMDHENMFWYRQDPGLGLRLIYFSYDVKMKEKGDIPEGYSVSREKKERFSLILESASTNQTSMYLCASSTLLGSYEQYFGPGTRLTVT.

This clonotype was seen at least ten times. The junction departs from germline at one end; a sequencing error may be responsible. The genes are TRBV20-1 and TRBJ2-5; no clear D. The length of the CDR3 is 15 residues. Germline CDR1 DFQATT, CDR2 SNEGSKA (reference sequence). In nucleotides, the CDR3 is TGCAGTGCTAGAGAACCACTAAAAAATGAAGAGGCCCAGTACTTC. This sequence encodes CSAREPLKNEEAQYF.

The CDR3, as DNA: TGTGCCAGCAGACGACTAGCGGGGTTCGACACAGATACGCAGTATTTT. Protein product: CASRRLAGFDTDTQYF. The V and J genes are TRBV11-2 and TRBJ2-3; TRBD2 aligns across 11 bases. Germline V gene lookup returns CDR1 SGHAT and CDR2 FQNNGV. This CDR3 comprises 16 residues. V lost 6 bases, J lost 2 bases, and 7 bases stayed unmatched.

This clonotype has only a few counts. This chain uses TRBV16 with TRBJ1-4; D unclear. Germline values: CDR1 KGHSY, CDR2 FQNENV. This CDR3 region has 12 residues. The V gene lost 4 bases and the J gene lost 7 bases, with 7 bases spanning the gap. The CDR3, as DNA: TGTGCCAGCAGCCCCTACGGTGAAAAACTGTTTTTT. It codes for CASSPYGEKLFF.

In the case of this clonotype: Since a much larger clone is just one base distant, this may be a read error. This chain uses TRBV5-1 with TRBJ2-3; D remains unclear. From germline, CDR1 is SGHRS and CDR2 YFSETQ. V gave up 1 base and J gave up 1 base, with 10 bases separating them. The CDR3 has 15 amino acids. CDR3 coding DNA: TGCGCCAGCAGCTTGCGGGCGAAGGGCACAGATACGCAGTATTTT. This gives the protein CASSLRAKGTDTQYF.

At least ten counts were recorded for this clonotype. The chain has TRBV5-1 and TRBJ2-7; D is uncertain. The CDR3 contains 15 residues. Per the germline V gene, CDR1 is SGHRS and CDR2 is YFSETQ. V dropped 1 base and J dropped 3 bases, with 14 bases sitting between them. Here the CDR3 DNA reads TGCGCCAGCAGCTTGTTACGGCAGGTGGGCTACGAGCAGTACTTC. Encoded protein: CASSLLRQVGYEQYF.

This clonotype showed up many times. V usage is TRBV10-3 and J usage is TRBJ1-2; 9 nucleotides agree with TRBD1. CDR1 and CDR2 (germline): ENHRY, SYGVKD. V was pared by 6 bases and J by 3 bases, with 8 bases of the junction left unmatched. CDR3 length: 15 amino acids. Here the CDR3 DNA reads TGTGCCATCAGGGAAACAGGGGGCCGGGACTATGGCTACACCTTC. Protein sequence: CAIRETGGRDYGYTF.

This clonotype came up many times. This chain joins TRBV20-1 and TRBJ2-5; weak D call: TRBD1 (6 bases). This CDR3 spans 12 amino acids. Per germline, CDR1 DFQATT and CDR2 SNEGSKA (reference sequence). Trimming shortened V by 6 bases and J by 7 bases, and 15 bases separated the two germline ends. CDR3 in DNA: TGCAGTGCCGCAGGGACAAAAGGGACCCAGTACTTC. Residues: CSAAGTKGTQYF.

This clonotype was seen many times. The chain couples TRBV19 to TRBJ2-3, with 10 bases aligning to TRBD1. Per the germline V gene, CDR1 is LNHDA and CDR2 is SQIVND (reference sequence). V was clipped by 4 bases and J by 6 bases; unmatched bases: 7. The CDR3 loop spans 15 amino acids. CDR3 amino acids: CASSTRDRGWDTQYF. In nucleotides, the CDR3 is TGTGCCAGTAGTACCCGGGACAGGGGCTGGGATACGCAGTATTTT.

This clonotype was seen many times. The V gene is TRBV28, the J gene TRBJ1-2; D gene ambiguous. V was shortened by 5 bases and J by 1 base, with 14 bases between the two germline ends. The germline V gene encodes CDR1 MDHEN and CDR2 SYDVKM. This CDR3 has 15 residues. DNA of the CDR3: TGTGCCAGCAGTCCCGGACGTAGACTTAACTATGGCTACACCTTC. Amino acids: CASSPGRRLNYGYTF.